The TCR beta chain described here comes from a study of stem cell transplantation in POMP-related autoinflammatory disease. Across the study: The study hypothesized thymoproteasome defects skew the TRB repertoire via impaired CD8+ selection. Through one year post-transplant, neutrophils and platelets were 100% of graft donor origin.

This table comes from immunoSEQ multiplex PCR, and its TCRdb copy is limited to in-frame clones, with some not included. This sample has more than 8,500 clones, with roughly 85% found just once. Trimming pared 6 bases from V and 1 base from J, leaving 9 bases between. There are 13 residues in the CDR3. Per the germline V gene, CDR1 is MNHEY and CDR2 is SVGAGI. Regarding this clone: Its target is unknown.

Study-level results: A trend toward lower repertoire diversity and greater clonality appeared in every analyzed T-cell subset of PRAID patients. Patients with PRAID showed a restricted number of unique TRB V-J gene pairings.

The chain combines TRBV6-5 with TRBJ1-1; D remains unclear. The receptor comes from a human patient with POMP-related autoinflammation and immune dysregulation (PRAID). Certain T cells may be donor cells from the graft. Sequencing was performed on CD8+ T cells from PBMCs, taken after stem cell transplantation. The CDR3 spells CASRIFGNTEAFF. In DNA, the CDR3 is TGTGCCAGCAGGATATTTGGGAACACTGAAGCTTTCTTT.